A single T cell receptor beta chain is shown here with its context. Method: immunoSEQ multiplex PCR; TCRdb's copy keeps in-frame clones and lacks some. The profile shows over 650,000 clones, about 87% of them singletons. The data originate from a study of shared T cell receptors in the human thymus. The data also belong to a second study, concerning human thymus T cells. That source adds: Resected material from corrective heart surgery provided the thymus tissue analysed. Apparent skewing of V and J gene usage characterized both thymic and blood repertoires. Thymic repertoires of unrelated individuals were reported in related research to overlap highly.

The sample taken for sequencing was thymocytes. This clonotype was sampled from a boy younger than two with a congenital heart defect.

The chain's CDR3 is CASSSGPGQDNYGYTF. The DNA of the CDR3 is TGCGCCAGCAGCTCGGGACCGGGACAGGACAACTATGGCTACACCTTC. The chain is built from TRBV5-1 and TRBJ1-2; 8 bases align to TRBD1. CDR1 SGHRS and CDR2 YFSETQ come from the germline V gene. After removal of 3 bases from V and 2 bases from J, the junction contained 9 bases not matched to a gene. The length of the CDR3 is 16 residues. Drawing the rest from reference TRBV5-1 and TRBJ1-2, the complete variable domain is KAGVTQTPRYLIKTRGQQVTLSCSPISGHRSVSWYQQTPGQGLQFLFEYFSETQRNKGNFPGRFSGRQFSNSRSEMNVSTLELGDSALYLCASSSGPGQDNYGYTFGSGTRLTVV.